This T cell receptor (beta chain) is drawn from a study of T cells expressing NK-cell markers. This CDR3 has 15 residues. Germline assignment: CDR1 SGHAT and CDR2 FQNNGV. One entry per CDR3 protein, without DNA, is what TCRdb gives after re-calling the 5' RACE reads. Its clone listing holds about 430,000 distinct CDR3 sequences. The TCR comes from a woman in her 50s in good health. What was sequenced was blood T cells: a sorted CD56 or NKG2C T cell subset, CD4+ or CD8+ T cells, or bulk PBMC T cells (not recorded which). The V gene is TRBV11-2, the J gene TRBJ2-7; TCRdb returns TRBD2, unconfirmable since there is no DNA. This CDR3 is CASSLKTSGVGEQYF. Full variable domain (missing parts from reference TRBV11-2 and TRBJ2-7): EAGVAQSPRYKIIEKRQSVAFWCNPISGHATLYWYQQILGQGPKLLIQFQNNGVVDDSQLPKDRFSAERLKGVDSTLKIQPAKLEDSAVYLCASSLKTSGVGEQYFGPGTRLTVT.